This is a list of T cell receptor beta chains from one sample in a study of T cell responses to AZD1222 COVID-19 vaccine. Method: immunoSEQ multiplex PCR; TCRdb's copy keeps in-frame clones and lacks some. The sample yields 150,000 to 200,000 clones, 85% to 95% seen once. This specimen was peripheral blood, taken on day 0 of AZD1222 vaccination. The receptors were gathered from an adult in good health. The conserved cysteine and the conserved F or W are not part of the CDR3 here. Some rows mark clone size as missing; the rest say once, few, many or name a class of expanded clone.

TRBV29-1	.	TRBJ1-5	SVATGDRQPQH
TRBV30	.	TRBJ1-2	AWSAVGGNYGYT
TRBV7-9	.	TRBJ2-2	ASSPRLASSTGELF
TRBV5-6	.	TRBJ1-1	ASSLAQGSKEAF
TRBV19	.	TRBJ1-6	ASSGDRKNSPLH
TRBV20-1	.	TRBJ1-2	SAEAGYGYT
TRBV19	.	TRBJ1-5	ASSTQTGIGQPQH
TRBV6-5	.	TRBJ2-3	ASSSLGQGAPDTQY
TRBV12-3/TRBV12-4	once	TRBJ1-1	ASSLWNTEAF
TRBV6-2/TRBV6-3	.	TRBJ2-6	ASSSDSSGANVLT
TRBV10-3	.	TRBJ1-3	ATPGHNSGNTIY
TRBV29-1	.	TRBJ1-5	SVGTDSNQPQH
TRBV7-9	few	TRBJ2-7	ASSSQLDREYPYEQY
TRBV28	.	TRBJ2-1	ASSHAGASGSGVQF
TRBV6-5	.	TRBJ1-2	ASSTLGQGLYGYT
TRBV5-5	.	TRBJ1-4	ASSRLQAINEKLF
TRBV6-1	.	TRBJ2-1	ASSAFRRGRGDNEQF
TRBV3-1/TRBV3-2	.	TRBJ1-1	ASSARVNTEAF
TRBV2	many	TRBJ1-3	ASSEGRTGPDTIY
TRBV5-1	.	TRBJ2-7	ASSVHVLAAYEQY
TRBV5-4	.	TRBJ2-5	ASSLPPRDGYQETQY
TRBV14	.	TRBJ2-5	ASSRDLNQETQY
TRBV4-1	.	TRBJ1-5	ASSQADRARSNQPQH
TRBV5-1	.	TRBJ1-3	ASSIDTRSGNTIY
TRBV10-1	.	TRBJ1-4	ASSESTGGEKLF
TRBV29-1	.	TRBJ1-1	SVSGGTGHKYTEAF
TRBV11-1	.	TRBJ2-5	ASSPRRGAQETQY
TRBV7-9	.	TRBJ1-4	ASSVSRGEGVTNEKLF
TRBV2	.	TRBJ1-1	ASSEVKQGVPEAF
TRBV28	.	TRBJ1-6	ASSFQNGLGSPLH
TRBV11-2	few	TRBJ1-1	ASSWTGAGAEAF
TRBV14	.	TRBJ1-1	ASSPRGSRENTEAF
TRBV5-1	.	TRBJ1-6	ASSLAPGTGNSPLH
TRBV6-5	.	TRBJ1-4	ASSYYGRGTNEKLF
TRBV15	.	TRBJ1-2	ATSRDRGREGYT
TRBV6-5	.	TRBJ2-3	ASNAPGTGTDTQY
TRBV6-5	.	TRBJ1-2	ASRPPRTGLIGYT
TRBV2	.	TRBJ1-3	ASTPPGGLYGNTIY
TRBV30	few	TRBJ2-2	ACNRGLGGELF
TRBV19	.	TRBJ2-7	ASSMGQWESYEQY
TRBV12-3/TRBV12-4	.	TRBJ1-2	ASSSGGGGYT